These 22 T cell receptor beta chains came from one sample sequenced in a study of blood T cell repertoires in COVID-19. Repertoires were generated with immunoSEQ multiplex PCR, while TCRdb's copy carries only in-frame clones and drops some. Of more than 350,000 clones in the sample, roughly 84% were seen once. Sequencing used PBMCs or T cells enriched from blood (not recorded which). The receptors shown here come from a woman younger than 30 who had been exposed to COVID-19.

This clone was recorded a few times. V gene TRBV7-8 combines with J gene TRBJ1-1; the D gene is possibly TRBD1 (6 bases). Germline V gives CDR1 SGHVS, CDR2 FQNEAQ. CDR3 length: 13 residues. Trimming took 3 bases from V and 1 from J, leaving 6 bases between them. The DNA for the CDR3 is TGTGCCAGCAGCTTGGACAGGAACACTGAAGCTTTCTTT. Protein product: CASSLDRNTEAFF.

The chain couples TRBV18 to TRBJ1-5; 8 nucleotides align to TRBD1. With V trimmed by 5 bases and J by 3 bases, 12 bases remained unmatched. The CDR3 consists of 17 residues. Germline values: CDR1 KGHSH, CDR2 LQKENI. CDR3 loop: CASSARTGSAFNQPQHF. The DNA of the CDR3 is TGTGCCAGCTCAGCGAGGACAGGGAGTGCCTTCAATCAGCCCCAGCATTTT.

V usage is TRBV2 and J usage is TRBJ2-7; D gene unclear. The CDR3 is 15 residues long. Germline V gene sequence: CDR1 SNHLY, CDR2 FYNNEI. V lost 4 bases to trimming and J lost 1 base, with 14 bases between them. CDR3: CASSVSPVVSYEQYF. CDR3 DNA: TGTGCCAGCAGTGTTAGCCCGGTGGTATCCTACGAGCAGTACTTC.

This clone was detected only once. In nucleotides, the CDR3 is TGCGCCAGCAGCCAAGGATCTAATAATGAAAAACTGTTTTTT. It is translated as CASSQGSNNEKLFF. The chain recombines TRBV4-1 with TRBJ1-4, with unresolved D. This CDR3 comprises 14 residues. Germline-derived CDR1 and CDR2 are MGHRA and YSYEKL. Trimming stripped 1 base from V and 4 bases from J, with 7 bases between.

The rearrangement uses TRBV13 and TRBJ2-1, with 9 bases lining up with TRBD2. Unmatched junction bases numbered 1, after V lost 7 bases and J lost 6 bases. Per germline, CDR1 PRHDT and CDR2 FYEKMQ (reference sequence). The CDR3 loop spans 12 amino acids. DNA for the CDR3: TGTGCCAGCATTAGCGGGAGCAATGAGCAGTTCTTC. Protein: CASISGSNEQFF.

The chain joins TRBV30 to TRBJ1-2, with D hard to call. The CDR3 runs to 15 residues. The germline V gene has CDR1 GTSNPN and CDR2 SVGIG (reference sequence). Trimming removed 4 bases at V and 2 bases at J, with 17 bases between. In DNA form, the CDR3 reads TGTGCCTGGACTGGAGGTGGAGGGATGAACTATGGCTACACCTTC. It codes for CAWTGGGGMNYGYTF. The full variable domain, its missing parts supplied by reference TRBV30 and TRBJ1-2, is SQTIHQWPATLVQPVGSPLSLECTVEGTSNPNLYWYRQAAGRGLQLLFYSVGIGQISSEVPQNLSASRPQDRQFILSSKKLLLSDSGFYLCAWTGGGGMNYGYTFGSGTRLTVV.

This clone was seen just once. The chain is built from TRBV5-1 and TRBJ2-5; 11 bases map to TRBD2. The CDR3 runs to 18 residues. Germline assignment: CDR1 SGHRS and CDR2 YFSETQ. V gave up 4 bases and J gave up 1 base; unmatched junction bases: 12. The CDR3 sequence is CASSRGTSGGPTQETQYF. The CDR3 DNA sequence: TGCGCCAGCAGCAGAGGGACTAGCGGAGGACCCACCCAAGAGACCCAGTACTTC.

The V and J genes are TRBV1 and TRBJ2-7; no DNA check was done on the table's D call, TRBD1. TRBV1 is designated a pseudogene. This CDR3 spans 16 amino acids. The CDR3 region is CTSSQDHRPTTYEQYF. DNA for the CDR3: TGCACCAGCAGCCAAGATCACAGGCCCACGACCTACGAGCAGTACTTC.

CDR3 coding DNA: TGCAGCGCCTCATTACCCGTTGGGGGCCTCAGATTCCAGGTGGACGAGCAGTACTTC. It yields the protein CSASLPVGGLRFQVDEQYF. The chain has TRBV29-1 and TRBJ2-7; the D gene is possibly TRBD1 (6 bases). In germline, CDR1 is SQVTM, CDR2 ANQGSEA. The CDR3 sequence is 19 residues long. The V end lost 7 bases, the J end lost 5 bases, and 36 bases lay between the germline ends.

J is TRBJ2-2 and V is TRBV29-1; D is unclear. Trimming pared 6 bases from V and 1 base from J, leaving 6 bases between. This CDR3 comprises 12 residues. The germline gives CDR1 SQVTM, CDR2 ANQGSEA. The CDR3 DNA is TGCAGCGTACCGGGGAACACCGGGGAGCTGTTTTTT. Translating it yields CSVPGNTGELFF.

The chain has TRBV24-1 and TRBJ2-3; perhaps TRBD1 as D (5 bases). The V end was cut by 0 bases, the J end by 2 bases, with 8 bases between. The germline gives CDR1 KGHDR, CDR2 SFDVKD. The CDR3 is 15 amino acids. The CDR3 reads CATSDLGALTDTQYF. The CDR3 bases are TGTGCCACCAGTGATTTGGGGGCCCTCACAGATACGCAGTATTTT.

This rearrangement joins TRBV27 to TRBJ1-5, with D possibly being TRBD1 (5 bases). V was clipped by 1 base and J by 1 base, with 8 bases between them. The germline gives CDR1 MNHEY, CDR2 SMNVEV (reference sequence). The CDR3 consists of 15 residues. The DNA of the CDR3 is TGTGCCAGCAGTTTATGGGGCAGCAGCAATCAGCCCCAGCATTTT. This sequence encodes CASSLWGSSNQPQHF.

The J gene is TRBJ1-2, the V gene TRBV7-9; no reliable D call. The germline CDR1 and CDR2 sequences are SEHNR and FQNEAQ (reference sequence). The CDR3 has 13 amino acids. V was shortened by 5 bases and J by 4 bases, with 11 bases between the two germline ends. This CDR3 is CASSPGGLYGYTF. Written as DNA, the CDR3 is TGTGCCAGCAGCCCGGGAGGACTCTATGGCTACACCTTC.

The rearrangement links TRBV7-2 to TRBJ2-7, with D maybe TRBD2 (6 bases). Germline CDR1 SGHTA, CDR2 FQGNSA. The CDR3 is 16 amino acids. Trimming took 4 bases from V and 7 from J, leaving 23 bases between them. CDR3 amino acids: CASSSTLTAAGREQYF. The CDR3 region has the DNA TGTGCCAGCAGCTCCACGTTAACGGCGGCGGGGCGAGAGCAGTACTTC.

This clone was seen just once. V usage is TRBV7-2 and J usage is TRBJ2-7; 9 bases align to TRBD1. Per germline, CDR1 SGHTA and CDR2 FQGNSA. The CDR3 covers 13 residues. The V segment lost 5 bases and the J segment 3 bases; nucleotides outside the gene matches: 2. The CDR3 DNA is TGTGCCAGCAGCGTGACAGGGGGCTACGAGCAGTACTTC. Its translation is CASSVTGGYEQYF.

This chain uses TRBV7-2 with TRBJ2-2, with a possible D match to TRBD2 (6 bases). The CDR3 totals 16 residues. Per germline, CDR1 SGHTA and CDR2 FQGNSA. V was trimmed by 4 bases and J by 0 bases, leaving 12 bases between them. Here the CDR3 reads CASSSRSGANTGELFF. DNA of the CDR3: TGTGCCAGCAGCTCGCGTAGCGGAGCGAACACCGGGGAGCTGTTTTTT.

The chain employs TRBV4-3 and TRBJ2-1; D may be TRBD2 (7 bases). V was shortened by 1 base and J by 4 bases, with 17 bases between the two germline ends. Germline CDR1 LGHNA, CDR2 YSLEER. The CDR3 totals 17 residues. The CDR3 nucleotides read TGCGCCAGCAGCCAAGGAGCGGGGACACCTAAGTACAATGAGCAGTTCTTC. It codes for CASSQGAGTPKYNEQFF.

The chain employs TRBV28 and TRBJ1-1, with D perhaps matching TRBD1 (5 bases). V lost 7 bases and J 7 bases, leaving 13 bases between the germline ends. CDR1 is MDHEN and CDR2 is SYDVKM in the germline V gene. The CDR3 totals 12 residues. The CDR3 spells CASKPYRREAFF. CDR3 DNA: TGTGCCAGCAAACCCTACAGGCGTGAAGCTTTCTTT.

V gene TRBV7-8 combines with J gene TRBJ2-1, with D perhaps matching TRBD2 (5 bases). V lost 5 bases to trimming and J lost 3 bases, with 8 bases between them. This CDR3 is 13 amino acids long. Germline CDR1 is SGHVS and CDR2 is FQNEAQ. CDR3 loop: CASSMDFYNEQFF. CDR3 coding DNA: TGTGCCAGCAGCATGGACTTCTACAATGAGCAGTTCTTC.

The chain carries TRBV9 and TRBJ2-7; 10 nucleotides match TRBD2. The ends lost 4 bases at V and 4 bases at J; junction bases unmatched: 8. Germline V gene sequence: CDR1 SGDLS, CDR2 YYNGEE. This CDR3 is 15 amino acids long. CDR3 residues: CASSPALAGAYEQYF. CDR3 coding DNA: TGTGCCAGCAGCCCCGCCCTAGCGGGGGCTTACGAGCAGTACTTC.

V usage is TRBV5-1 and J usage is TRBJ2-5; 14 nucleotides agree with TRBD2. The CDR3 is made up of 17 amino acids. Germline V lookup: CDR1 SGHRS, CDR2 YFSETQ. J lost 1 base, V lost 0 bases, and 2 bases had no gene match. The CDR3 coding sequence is TGCGCCAGCAGCTTGGGACTAGCGGGAGGGCTCCAAGAGACCCAGTACTTC. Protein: CASSLGLAGGLQETQYF.

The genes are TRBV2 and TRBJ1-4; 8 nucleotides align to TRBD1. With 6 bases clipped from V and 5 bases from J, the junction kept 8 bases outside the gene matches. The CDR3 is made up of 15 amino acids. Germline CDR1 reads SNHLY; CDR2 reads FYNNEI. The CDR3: CASRRQGPRNEKLFF. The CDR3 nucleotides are TGTGCCAGCAGGCGACAGGGGCCAAGAAATGAAAAACTGTTTTTT.